Listed below are T cell receptor beta chains from one sample, sequenced in a study of blood T cell repertoires in COVID-19. TCRdb keeps only in-frame clones here, not all; method: immunoSEQ multiplex PCR. The sample shows 95,000 to 100,000 clones, over 80% of them seen only once. The specimen was peripheral blood. The receptors here all came from a man aged 50-59 years with acute or convalescent COVID-19. CDR3s leave out the opening cysteine and the closing phenylalanine or tryptophan. Each record gives: V gene, CDR3 protein.

V gene: TRBV5-1; CDR3 protein: ASSLAPGAYEQY
V gene: TRBV7-3; CDR3 protein: ASRSGLRNTEAF
V gene: TRBV10-3; CDR3 protein: AILSTGQGGNQPQH
V gene: TRBV7-6; CDR3 protein: ASSRGARGTQY
V gene: TRBV5-6; CDR3 protein: ASSFRDRGSYEQY
V gene: TRBV11-2; CDR3 protein: ASSLDRGGAF
V gene: TRBV6-4; CDR3 protein: ASSATGFYNEQF
V gene: TRBV6-1; CDR3 protein: ASSDGTGYNQPQH
V gene: TRBV30; CDR3 protein: AWKEWDFSYGYT
V gene: TRBV2; CDR3 protein: ASSDRRDYGYT